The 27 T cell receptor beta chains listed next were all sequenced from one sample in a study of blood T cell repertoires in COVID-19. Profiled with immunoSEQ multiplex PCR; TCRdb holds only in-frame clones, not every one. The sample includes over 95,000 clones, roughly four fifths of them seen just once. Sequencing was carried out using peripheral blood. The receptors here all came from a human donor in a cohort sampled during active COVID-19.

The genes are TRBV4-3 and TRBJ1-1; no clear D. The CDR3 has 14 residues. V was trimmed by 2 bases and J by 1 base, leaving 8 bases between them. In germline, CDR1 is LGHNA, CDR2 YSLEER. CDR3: CASSQPPENTEAFF. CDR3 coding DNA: TGCGCCAGCAGCCAACCTCCAGAGAACACTGAAGCTTTCTTT.

CDR3 in DNA: TGTGCCAGCAGCGTAACCCTACAGGGGGTAAATCAGCCCCAGCATTTT. This sequence encodes CASSVTLQGVNQPQHF. V usage is TRBV9 and J usage is TRBJ1-5; 8 bases match TRBD1. CDR1 and CDR2 from the germline V gene are SGDLS and YYNGEE. The CDR3 runs 16 residues. V was clipped by 1 base and J by 4 bases; unmatched bases: 7.

The CDR3, as DNA: TGCAGTGCTAGTATTTTCGGGATTGAGGGTTCACCCCTCCACTTT. Its protein product is CSASIFGIEGSPLHF. This rearrangement joins TRBV20-1 to TRBJ1-6; D gene uncertain. This CDR3 spans 15 amino acids. V shed 3 bases and J shed 9 bases, with 18 bases lying between them. CDR1 DFQATT and CDR2 SNEGSKA come from the germline V gene (reference sequence).

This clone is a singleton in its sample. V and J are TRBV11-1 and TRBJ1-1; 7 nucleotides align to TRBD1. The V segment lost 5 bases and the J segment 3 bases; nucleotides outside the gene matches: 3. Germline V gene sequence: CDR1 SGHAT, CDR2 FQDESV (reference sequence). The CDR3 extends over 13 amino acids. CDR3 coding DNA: TGTGCCAGCAGCCTCGGGACAGACACTGAAGCTTTCTTT. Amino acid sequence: CASSLGTDTEAFF. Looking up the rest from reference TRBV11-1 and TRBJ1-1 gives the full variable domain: EAEVAQSPRYKITEKSQAVAFWCDPISGHATLYWYRQILGQGPELLVQFQDESVVDDSQLPKDRFSAERLKGVDSTLKIQPAELGDSAMYLCASSLGTDTEAFFGQGTRLTVV.

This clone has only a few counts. This CDR3 reads CASSPPQGAGQPQHF. In nucleotides, the CDR3 is TGTGCCAGCAGCCCACCACAGGGGGCCGGTCAGCCCCAGCATTTT. This rearrangement joins TRBV19 to TRBJ1-5, with 9 positions matching TRBD1. The J segment lost 6 bases and the V segment lost 9 bases, leaving 12 bases of the junction unmatched. Per germline, CDR1 LNHDA and CDR2 SQIVND (reference sequence). This CDR3 has 15 residues.

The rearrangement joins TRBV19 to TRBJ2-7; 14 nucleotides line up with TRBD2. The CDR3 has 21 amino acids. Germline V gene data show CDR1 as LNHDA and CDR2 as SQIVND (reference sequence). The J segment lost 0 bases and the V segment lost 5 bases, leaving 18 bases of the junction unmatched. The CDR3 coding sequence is TGTGCCAGTAGTCGAATCGCACCGGGACTAGCGGGAGCCCAAAGCTCCTACGAGCAGTACTTC. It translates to CASSRIAPGLAGAQSSYEQYF.

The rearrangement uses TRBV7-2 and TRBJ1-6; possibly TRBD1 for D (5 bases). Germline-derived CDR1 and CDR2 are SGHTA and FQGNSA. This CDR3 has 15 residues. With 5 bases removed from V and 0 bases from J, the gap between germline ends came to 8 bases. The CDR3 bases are TGTGCCAGCAGCGGGGGGGGCTCCTATAATTCACCCCTCCACTTT. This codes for CASSGGGSYNSPLHF.

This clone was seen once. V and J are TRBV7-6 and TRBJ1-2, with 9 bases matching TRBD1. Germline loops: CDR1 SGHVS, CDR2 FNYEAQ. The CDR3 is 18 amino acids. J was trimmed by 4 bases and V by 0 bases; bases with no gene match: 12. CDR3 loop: CASSLAGTGSPRAYGYTF. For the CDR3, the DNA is TGTGCCAGCAGCTTAGCGGGGACAGGGTCCCCCCGCGCCTATGGCTACACCTTC.

The CDR3, as DNA: TGTGCCAGTAGCTCTACTAGCGGGTATCAAGAGACCCAGTACTTC. The encoded protein is CASSSTSGYQETQYF. The chain carries TRBV19 and TRBJ2-5, with 9 bases lining up with TRBD2. The length of the CDR3 is 15 residues. Trimming at V came to 6 bases and at J to 2 bases, leaving 7 bases not matched to a gene. Germline V gene lookup returns CDR1 LNHDA and CDR2 SQIVND (reference sequence).

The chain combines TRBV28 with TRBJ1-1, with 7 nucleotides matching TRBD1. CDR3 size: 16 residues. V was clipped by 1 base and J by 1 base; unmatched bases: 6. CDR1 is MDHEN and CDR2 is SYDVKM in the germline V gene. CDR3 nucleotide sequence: TGTGCCAGCAGTTTATACGGAGACAGGGCGAACACTGAAGCTTTCTTT. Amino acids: CASSLYGDRANTEAFF.

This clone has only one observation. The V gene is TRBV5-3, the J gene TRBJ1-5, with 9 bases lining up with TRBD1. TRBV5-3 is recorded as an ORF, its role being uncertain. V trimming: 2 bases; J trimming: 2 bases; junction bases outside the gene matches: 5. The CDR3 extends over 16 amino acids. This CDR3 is CARSFDRGLGNQPQHF. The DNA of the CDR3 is TGTGCCAGAAGCTTCGACAGGGGGTTGGGCAATCAGCCCCAGCATTTT.

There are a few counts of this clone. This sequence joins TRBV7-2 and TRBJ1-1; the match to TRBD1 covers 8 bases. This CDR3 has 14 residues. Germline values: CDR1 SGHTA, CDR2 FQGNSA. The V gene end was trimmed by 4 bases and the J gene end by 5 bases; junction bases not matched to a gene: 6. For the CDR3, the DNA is TGTGCCAGCAGCTCCAGACAGGGGCGGACTGAAGCTTTCTTT. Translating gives CASSSRQGRTEAFF. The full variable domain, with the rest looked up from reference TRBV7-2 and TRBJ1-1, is GAGVSQSPSNKVTEKGKDVELRCDPISGHTALYWYRQSLGQGLEFLIYFQGNSAPDKSGLPSDRFSAERTGGSVSTLTIQRTQQEDSAVYLCASSSRQGRTEAFFGQGTRLTVV.

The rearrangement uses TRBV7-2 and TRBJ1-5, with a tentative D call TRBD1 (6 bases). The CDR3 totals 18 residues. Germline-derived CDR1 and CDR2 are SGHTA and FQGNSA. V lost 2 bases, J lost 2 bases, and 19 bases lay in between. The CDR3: CASSLSTGGPEGNQPQHF. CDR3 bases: TGTGCCAGCAGCTTATCTACTGGGGGCCCGGAGGGCAATCAGCCCCAGCATTTT.

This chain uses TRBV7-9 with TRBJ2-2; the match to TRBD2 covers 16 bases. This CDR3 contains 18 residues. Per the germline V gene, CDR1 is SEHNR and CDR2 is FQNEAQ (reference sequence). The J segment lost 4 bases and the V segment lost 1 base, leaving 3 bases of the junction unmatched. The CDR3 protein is CASSLEGLAGGRTGELFF. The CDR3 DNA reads TGTGCCAGCAGCTTAGAGGGACTAGCGGGGGGGCGCACCGGGGAGCTGTTTTTT. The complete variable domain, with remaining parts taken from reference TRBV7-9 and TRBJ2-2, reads DTGVSQNPRHKITKRGQNVTFRCDPISEHNRLYWYRQTLGQGPEFLTYFQNEAQLEKSRLLSDRFSAERPKGSFSTLEIQRTEQGDSAMYLCASSLEGLAGGRTGELFFGEGSRLTVL.

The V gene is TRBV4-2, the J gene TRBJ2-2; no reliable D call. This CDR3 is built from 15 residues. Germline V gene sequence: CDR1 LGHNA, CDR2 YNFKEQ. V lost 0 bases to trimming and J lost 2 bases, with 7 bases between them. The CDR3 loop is CASSQEVDNTGELFF. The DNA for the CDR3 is TGTGCCAGCAGCCAAGAGGTAGATAACACCGGGGAGCTGTTTTTT.

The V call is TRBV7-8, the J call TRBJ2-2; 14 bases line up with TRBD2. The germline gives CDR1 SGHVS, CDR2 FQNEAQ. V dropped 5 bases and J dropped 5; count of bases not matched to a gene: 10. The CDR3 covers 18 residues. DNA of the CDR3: TGTGCCAGCAGCCCGACGGGACTAGCGGGAGTGTCGACCGGGGAGCTGTTTTTT. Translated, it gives CASSPTGLAGVSTGELFF.

The CDR3 nucleotides are TGCGCCAGCAGCTTCGACAGGGGAACTAATGAAAAACTGTTTTTT. This codes for CASSFDRGTNEKLFF. The chain carries TRBV5-1 and TRBJ1-4, with TRBD1 identical over 8 bases. There are 15 residues in the CDR3. The germline gives CDR1 SGHRS, CDR2 YFSETQ. The trim removed 2 bases at V and 1 base at J, leaving 1 base unmatched.

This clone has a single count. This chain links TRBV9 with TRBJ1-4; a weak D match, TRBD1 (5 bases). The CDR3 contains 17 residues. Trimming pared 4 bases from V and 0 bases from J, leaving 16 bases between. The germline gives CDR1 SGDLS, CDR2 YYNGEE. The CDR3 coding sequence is TGTGCCAGCAGCCCGCGCGGGGGAGGCGCAACTAATGAAAAACTGTTTTTT. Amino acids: CASSPRGGGATNEKLFF.

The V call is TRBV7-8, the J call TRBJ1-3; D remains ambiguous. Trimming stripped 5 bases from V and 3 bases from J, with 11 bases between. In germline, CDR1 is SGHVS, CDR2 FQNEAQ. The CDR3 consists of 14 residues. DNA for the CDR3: TGTGCCAGCAGCCCCGGAGGTCGTGGAAACACCATATATTTT. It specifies CASSPGGRGNTIYF. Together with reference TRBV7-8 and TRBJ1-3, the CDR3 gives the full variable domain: GAGVSQSPRYKVAKRGQDVALRCDPISGHVSLFWYQQALGQGPEFLTYFQNEAQLDKSGLPSDRFFAERPEGSVSTLKIQRTQQEDSAVYLCASSPGGRGNTIYFGEGSWLTVV.

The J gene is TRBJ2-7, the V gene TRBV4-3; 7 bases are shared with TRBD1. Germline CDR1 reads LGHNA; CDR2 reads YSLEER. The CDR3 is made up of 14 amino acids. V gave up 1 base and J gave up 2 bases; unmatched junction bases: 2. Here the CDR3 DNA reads TGCGCCAGCAGCCAAGGGACAGGAACCTACGAGCAGTACTTC. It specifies CASSQGTGTYEQYF.

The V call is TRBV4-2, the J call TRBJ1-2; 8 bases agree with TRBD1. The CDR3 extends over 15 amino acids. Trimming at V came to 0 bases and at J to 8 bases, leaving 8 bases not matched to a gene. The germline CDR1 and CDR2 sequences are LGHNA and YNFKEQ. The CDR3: CASSQDRTGRLGYTF. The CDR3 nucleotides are TGTGCCAGCAGCCAAGATCGGACAGGGAGATTGGGCTACACCTTC.

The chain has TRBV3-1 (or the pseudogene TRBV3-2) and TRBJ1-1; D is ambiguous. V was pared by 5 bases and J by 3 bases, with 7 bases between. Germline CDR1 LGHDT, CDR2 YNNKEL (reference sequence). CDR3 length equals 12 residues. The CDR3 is CASSFRDTEAFF. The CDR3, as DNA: TGTGCCAGCAGCTTCCGGGACACTGAAGCTTTCTTT.

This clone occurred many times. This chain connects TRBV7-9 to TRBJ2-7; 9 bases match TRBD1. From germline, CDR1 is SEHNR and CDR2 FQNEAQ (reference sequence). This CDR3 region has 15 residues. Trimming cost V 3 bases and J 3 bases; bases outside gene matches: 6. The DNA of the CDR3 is TGTGCCAGCAGCTTGAGGGACAGGGCGATCTACGAGCAGTACTTC. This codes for CASSLRDRAIYEQYF.

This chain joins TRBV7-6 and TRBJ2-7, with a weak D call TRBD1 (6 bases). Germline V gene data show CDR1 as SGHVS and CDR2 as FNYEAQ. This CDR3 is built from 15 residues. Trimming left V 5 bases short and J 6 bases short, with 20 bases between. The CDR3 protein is CASSPGPGSGAEQYF. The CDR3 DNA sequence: TGTGCCAGCAGCCCAGGGCCAGGGTCAGGGGCCGAGCAGTACTTC. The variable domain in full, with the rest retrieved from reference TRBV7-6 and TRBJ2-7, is GAGVSQSPRYKVTKRGQDVALRCDPISGHVSLYWYRQALGQGPEFLTYFNYEAQQDKSGLPNDRFSAERPEGSISTLTIQRTEQRDSAMYRCASSPGPGSGAEQYFGPGTRLTVT.

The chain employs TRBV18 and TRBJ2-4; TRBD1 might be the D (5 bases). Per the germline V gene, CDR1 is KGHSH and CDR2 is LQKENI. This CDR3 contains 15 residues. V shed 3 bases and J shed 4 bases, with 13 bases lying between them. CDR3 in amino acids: CASSPRREEKNIQYF. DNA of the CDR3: TGTGCCAGCTCACCCCGCAGGGAAGAGAAAAACATTCAGTACTTC. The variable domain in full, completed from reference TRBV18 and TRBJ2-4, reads NAGVMQNPRHLVRRRGQEARLRCSPMKGHSHVYWYRQLPEEGLKFMVYLQKENIIDESGMPKERFSAEFPKEGPSILRIQQVVRGDSAAYFCASSPRREEKNIQYFGAGTRLSVL.

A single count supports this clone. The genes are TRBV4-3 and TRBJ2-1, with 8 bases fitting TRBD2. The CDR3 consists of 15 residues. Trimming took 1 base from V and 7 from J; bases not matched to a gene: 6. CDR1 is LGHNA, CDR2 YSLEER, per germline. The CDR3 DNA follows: TGCGCCAGCAGCCAAGGGCTAGCGGGCTGGAATGAGCAGTTCTTC. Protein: CASSQGLAGWNEQFF.

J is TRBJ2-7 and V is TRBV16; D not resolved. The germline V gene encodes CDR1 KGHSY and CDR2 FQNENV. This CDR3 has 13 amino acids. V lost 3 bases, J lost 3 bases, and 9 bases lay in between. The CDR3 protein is CASSQAQIYEQYF. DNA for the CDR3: TGTGCCAGCAGCCAGGCACAGATCTACGAGCAGTACTTC.